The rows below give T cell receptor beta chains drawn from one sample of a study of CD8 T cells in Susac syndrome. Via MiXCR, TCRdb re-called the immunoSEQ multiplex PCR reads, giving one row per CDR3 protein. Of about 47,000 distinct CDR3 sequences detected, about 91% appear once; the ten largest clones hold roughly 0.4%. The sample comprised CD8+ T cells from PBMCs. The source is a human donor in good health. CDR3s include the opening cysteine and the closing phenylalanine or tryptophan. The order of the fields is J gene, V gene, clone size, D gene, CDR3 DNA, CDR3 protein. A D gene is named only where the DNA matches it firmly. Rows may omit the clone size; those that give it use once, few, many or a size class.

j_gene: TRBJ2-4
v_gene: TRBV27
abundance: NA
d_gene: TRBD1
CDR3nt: TGTGCCAGCAGTTTAGTTGGGCCAGGGGGCCTAGCCAAAAACATTCAGTACTTC
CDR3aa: CASSLVGPGGLAKNIQYF

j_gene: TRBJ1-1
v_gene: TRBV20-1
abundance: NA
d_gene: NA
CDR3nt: TGCAGTGCTACCCTCCGGGCAGGTGCTTTCTTT
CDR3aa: CSATLRAGAFF

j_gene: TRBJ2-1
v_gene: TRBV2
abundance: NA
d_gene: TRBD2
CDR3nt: TGTGCCAGCAGTCGTCCCGGGACTAGCGGGTTTCGGAATGAGCAGTTCTTC
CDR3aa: CASSRPGTSGFRNEQFF

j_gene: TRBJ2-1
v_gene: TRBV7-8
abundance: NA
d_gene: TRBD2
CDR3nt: TGTGCCAGCAGCTTAGGGGCGGGAGCTAGTTACAATGAGCAGTTCTTC
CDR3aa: CASSLGAGASYNEQFF

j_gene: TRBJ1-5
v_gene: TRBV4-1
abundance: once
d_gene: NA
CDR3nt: TGCGCCAGCAGCCAAAGGTGGCAGGGCGATCAGCCCCAGCATTTT
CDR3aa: CASSQRWQGDQPQHF

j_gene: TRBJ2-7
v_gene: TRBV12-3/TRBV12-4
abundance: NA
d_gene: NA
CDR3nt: TGTGCCAGCAGTTTAAACCAACAGGTCTACGAGCAGTACTTC
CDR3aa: CASSLNQQVYEQYF

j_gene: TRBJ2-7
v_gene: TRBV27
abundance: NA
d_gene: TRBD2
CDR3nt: TGTGCCAGCAGTTTACTATCCCTAGCGGGAGAATACGAGCAGTACTTC
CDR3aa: CASSLLSLAGEYEQYF

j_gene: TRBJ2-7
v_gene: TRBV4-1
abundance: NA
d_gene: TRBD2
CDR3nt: TGCACCAGCAGCGTGGGACTAGCGGGAGCACACTCCTACGAGCAGTACTTC
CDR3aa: CTSSVGLAGAHSYEQYF

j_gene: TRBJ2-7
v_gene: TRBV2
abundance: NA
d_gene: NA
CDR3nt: TGTGCCAGCCTGGGCAGGGGAGGGCCCGAGCAGTACTTC
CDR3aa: CASLGRGGPEQYF

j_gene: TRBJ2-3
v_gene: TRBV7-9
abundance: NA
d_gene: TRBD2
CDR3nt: TGTGCCAGCAGCTCCCGGAGCGGGAGGTTAGCAGATACGCAGTATTTT
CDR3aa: CASSSRSGRLADTQYF

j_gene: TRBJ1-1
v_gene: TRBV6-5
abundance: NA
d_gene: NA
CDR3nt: TGTGCCAGCAGCCCACCTCGCGGCACTGAAGCTTTCTTT
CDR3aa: CASSPPRGTEAFF

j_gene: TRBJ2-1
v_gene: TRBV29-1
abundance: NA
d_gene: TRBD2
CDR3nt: TGCAGCGTTCTAGCGGTCTCGGTCAATGAGCAGTTCTTC
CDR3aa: CSVLAVSVNEQFF

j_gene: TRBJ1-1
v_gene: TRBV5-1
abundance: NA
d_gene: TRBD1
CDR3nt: TGCGCCAGCACCGGGACAGCGCGGAACACTGAAGCTTTCTTT
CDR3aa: CASTGTARNTEAFF

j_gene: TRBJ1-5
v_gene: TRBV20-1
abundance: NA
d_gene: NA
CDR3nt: TGCAGTGCTCCCCGGGGGGGGGTCCCCTCTAGCAATCAGCCCCAGCATTTT
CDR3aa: CSAPRGGVPSSNQPQHF

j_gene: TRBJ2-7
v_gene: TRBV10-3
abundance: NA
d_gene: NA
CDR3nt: TGTGCCACCTTGACGGATGGAAGCTCCTACGAGCAGTACTTC
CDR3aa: CATLTDGSSYEQYF

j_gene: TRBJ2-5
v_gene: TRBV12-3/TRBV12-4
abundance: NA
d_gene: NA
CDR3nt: TGTGCCAGCAGTTTGGTCCTTCGGAAACAAGAGACCCAGTACTTC
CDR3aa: CASSLVLRKQETQYF

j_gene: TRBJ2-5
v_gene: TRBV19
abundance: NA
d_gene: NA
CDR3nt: TGTGCCAGTAGTATATGGAGCGGATTCCAAGAGACCCAGTACTTC
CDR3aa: CASSIWSGFQETQYF

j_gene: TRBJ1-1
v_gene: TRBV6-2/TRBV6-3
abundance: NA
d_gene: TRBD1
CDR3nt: TGTGCCAGCACCCAAGGAGGACAGGGGGCGCCGGACGGTGAAGCTTTCTTT
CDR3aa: CASTQGGQGAPDGEAFF

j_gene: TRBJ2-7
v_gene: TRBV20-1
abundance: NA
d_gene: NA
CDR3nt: TGCAGTGCTAGAGATCTTGCGGGACAGCTCTACGAGCAGTACTTC
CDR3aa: CSARDLAGQLYEQYF

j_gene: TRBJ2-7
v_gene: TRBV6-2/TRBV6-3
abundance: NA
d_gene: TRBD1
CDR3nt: TGTGCCAGCAGTTACTTACCGGGACAGGGGATCCCCTACGAGCAGTACTTC
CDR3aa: CASSYLPGQGIPYEQYF

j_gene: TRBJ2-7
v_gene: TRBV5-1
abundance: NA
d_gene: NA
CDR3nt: TGCGCCAGCAGCTTGGATCAGGGGACATCCTACGAGCAGTACTTC
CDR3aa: CASSLDQGTSYEQYF

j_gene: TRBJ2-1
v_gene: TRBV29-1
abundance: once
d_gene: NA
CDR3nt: TGCAGCGTCCTAAGGGTTAGTGAGCAGTTCTTC
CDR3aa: CSVLRVSEQFF

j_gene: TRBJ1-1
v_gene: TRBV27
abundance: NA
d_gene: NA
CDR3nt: TGTGCCAGCAGCCTCAGGGGTTCAGGTAACACTGAAGCTTTCTTT
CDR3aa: CASSLRGSGNTEAFF

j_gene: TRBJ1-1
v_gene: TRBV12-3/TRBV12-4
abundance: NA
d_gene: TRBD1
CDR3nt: TGTGCCAGCAGTCGATCGAGCCGGGACAGGGCAAACACTGAAGCTTTCTTT
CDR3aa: CASSRSSRDRANTEAFF

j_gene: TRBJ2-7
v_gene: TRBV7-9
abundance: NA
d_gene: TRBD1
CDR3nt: TGTGCCAGCAGCCCCGGGACAGGGATCTACGAGCAGTACTTC
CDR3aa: CASSPGTGIYEQYF

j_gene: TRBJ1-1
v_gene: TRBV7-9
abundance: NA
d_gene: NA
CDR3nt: TGTGCCAGCAGCTTAGTTTACGGGATGAACACTGAAGCTTTCTTT
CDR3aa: CASSLVYGMNTEAFF

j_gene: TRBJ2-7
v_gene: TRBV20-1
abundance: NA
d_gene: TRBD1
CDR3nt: TGCAGTGCTAGAGGGAGACAGGGCTACGAGCAGTACTTC
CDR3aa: CSARGRQGYEQYF

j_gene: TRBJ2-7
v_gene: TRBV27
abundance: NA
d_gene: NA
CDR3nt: TGTGCCAGCAGTCAAAAGGCTAGCCTAAGTTTGTCCTACGAGCAGTACTTC
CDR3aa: CASSQKASLSLSYEQYF

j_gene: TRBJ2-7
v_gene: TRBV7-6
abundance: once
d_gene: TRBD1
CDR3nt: TGTGCCAGCAGCTTGTCGGGGACAGGCATCTACGAGCAGTACTTC
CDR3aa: CASSLSGTGIYEQYF

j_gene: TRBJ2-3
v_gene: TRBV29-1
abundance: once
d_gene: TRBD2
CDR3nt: TGCAGCGTTGAAGGACTAGCGGGAGCAGATACGCAGTATTTT
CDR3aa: CSVEGLAGADTQYF

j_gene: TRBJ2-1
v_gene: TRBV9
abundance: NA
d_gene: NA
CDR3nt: TGTGCCAGCAGCGTAGTTAAAGGGGTCGGGAGCTCCTACAATGAGCAGTTCTTC
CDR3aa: CASSVVKGVGSSYNEQFF

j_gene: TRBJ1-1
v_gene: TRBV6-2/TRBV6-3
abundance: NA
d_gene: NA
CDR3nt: TGTGCCAGCAAAGTTACGATTGGATTCGCTGAAGCTTTCTTT
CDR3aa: CASKVTIGFAEAFF

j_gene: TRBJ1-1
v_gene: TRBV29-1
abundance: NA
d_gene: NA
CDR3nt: TGCAGCGTGGCAGACACTGAAGCTTTCTTT
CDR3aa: CSVADTEAFF

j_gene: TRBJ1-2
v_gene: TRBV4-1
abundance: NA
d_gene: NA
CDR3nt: TGCGCCAGCAGCCAAGTGGGGGGCGTTAACTATGGCTACACCTTC
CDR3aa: CASSQVGGVNYGYTF

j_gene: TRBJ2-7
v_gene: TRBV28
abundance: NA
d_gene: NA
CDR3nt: TGTGCCAGCAGTCTCAGGGACTCCTACGAGCAGTACTTC
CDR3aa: CASSLRDSYEQYF

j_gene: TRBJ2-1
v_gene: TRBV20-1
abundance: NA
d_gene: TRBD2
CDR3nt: TGCAGTGCTAGAGATCTGGAGGGAGGGCCATTCGATGAGCAGTTCTTC
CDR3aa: CSARDLEGGPFDEQFF

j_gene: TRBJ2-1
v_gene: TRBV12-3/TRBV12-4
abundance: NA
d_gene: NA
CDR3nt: TGTGCCAGCAGTCCTCCCTTGGGGGCCGGTGAGCAGTTCTTC
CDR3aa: CASSPPLGAGEQFF

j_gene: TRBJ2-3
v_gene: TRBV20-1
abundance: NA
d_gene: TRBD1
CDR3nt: TGCAGTGCTAGATTTACAGGGGTTAAGGGCACAGATACGCAGTATTTT
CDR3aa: CSARFTGVKGTDTQYF

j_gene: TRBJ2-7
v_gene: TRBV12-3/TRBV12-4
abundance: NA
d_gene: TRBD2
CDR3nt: TGTGCCAGCAGTTTCTATCGCCCCGGGACTAGCGGCTACGAGCAGTACTTC
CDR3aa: CASSFYRPGTSGYEQYF

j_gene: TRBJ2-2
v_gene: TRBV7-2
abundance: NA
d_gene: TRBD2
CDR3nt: TGTGCCAGCAGTCGTAGCGGGAGAGGGACCGGGGAGCTGTTTTTT
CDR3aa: CASSRSGRGTGELFF

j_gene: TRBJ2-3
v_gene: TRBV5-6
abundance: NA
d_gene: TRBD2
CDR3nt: TGTGCCAGCAGCTCGGGGACTAGCGGGAGGGCCGGCCCAGATACGCAGTATTTT
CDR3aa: CASSSGTSGRAGPDTQYF